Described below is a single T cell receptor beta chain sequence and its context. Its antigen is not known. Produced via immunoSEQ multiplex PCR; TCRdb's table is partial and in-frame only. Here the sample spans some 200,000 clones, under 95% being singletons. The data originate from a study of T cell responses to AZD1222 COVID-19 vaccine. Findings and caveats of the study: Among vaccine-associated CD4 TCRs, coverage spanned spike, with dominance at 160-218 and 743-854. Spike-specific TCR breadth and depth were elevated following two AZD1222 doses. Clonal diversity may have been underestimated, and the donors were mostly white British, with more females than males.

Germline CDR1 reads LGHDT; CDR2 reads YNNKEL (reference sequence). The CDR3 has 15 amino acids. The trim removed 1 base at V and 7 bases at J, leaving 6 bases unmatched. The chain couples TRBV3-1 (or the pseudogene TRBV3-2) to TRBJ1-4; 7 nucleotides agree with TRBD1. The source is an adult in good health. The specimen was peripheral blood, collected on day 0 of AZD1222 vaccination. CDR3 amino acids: CASSQVGGGSEKLFF. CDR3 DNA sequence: TGTGCCAGCAGCCAAGTGGGAGGGGGCTCTGAAAAACTGTTTTTT.